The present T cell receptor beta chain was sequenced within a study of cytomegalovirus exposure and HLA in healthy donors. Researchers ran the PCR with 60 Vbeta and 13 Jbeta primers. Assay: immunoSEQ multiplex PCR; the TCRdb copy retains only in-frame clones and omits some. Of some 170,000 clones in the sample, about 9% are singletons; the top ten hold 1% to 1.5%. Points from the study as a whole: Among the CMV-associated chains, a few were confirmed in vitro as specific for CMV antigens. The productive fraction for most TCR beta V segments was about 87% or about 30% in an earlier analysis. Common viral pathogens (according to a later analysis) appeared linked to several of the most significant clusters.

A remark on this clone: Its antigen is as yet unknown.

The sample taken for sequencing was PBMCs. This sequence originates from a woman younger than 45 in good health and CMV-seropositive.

The CDR3 protein is CASSLTDRALNTGELFF. As DNA, the CDR3 is TGCGCCAGCAGCCTCACCGACAGGGCTCTAAACACCGGGGAGCTGTTTTTT. V and J are TRBV4-1 and TRBJ2-2, with 7 bases matching TRBD1. The CDR3 runs to 17 residues. Unmatched junction bases numbered 10, after V lost 4 bases and J lost 2 bases. The germline V gene encodes CDR1 MGHRA and CDR2 YSYEKL.